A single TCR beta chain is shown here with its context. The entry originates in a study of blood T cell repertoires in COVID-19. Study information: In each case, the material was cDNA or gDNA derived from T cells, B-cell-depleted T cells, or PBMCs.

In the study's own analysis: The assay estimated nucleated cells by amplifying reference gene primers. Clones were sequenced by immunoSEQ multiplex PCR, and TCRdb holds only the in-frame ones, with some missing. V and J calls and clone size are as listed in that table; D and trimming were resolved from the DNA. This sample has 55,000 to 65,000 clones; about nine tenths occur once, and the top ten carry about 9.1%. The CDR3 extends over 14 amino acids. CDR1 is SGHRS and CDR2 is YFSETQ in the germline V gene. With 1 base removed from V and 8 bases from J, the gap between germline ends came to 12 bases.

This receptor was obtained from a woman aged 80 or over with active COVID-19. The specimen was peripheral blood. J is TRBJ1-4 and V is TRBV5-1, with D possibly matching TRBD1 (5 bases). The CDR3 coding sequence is TGCGCCAGCAGCTTGCAGGGTATACAGGAAAAACTGTTTTTT. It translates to CASSLQGIQEKLFF.